The source of this TCR beta chain is a study of Graves' ophthalmopathy and Graves' hyperthyroidism. Amplified material comprised TCR beta CDR3 regions derived from RNA transcripts. RT-PCR in the first round used HTBI primers; a second-round multiplex PCR followed. TCRdb re-derived calls from the multiplex PCR reads in MiXCR, one entry per CDR3 protein. The table lists about 200,000 distinct CDR3 sequences, approximately 28% of them singletons. This clonotype was seen repeatedly, ten times or more. The germline gives CDR1 LGHNT, CDR2 FRNRAP. Trimming took 1 base from V and 2 from J, leaving 5 bases between them. This CDR3 contains 14 residues. Clinicians made diagnoses from clinical symptoms, serum thyroxine, TRAb, thyroid ultrasound and orbital computed tomography.

The sequenced sample consisted of peripheral blood. The receptor comes from a man aged 50 to 59 with Graves' ophthalmopathy. The chain couples TRBV12-5 to TRBJ2-2; no clear D. As DNA, the CDR3 is TGTGCTAGTGGTTTGGCTAGAAACACCGGGGAGCTGTTTTTT. Translating gives CASGLARNTGELFF.